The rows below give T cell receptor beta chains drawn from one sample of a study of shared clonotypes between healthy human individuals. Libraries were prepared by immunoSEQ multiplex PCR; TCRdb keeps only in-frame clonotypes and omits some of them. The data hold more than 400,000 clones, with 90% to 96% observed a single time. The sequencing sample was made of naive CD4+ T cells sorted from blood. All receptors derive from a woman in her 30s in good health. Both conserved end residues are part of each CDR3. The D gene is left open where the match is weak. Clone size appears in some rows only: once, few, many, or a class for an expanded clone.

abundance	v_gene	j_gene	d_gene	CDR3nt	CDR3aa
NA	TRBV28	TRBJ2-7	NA	TGTGCCAGCAGTTTTTTTCCACCGAGGTACGAGCAGTACTTC	CASSFFPPRYEQYF
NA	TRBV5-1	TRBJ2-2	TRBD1	TGCGCCAGCAGCTTGCGGACAGGGGACGCCGGGGAGCTGTTTTTT	CASSLRTGDAGELFF
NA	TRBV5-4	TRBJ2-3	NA	TGTGCCAGCAGCCCGCGGTTGTCCCGAGATACGCAGTATTTT	CASSPRLSRDTQYF
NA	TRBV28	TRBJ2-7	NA	TGTGCCAGCAGTGGACCCATGGGGGGCTCTAACTTC	CASSGPMGGSNF
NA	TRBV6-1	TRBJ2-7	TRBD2	TGTGCCAGCACGGAGACTAGCGGGAGTTTCTGGCAGTACTTC	CASTETSGSFWQYF
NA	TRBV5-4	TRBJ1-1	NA	TGTGCCAGCAGCCAGCACGTGGGGGAGGTCACTGAAGCTTTCTTT	CASSQHVGEVTEAFF
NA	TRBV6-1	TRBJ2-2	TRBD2	TGTGCCAGCAGTGAAGTGGTAGCGGGAAACACCGGGGAGCTGTTTTTT	CASSEVVAGNTGELFF
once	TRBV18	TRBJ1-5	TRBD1	TGTGCCAGCTGGGCCGGGACAGGGAAGGCGGGACAGCCCCAGCATTTT	CASWAGTGKAGQPQHF
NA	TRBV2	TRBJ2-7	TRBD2	TGTGCCAGCGGAAGGCTCCCGGGACTAGCGGGTCTAGGCAGGGCCGAGCAGTACTTC	CASGRLPGLAGLGRAEQYF
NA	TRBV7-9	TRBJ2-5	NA	TGTGCCAGCAGCTCGCTCATGGGCCAAGAGACCCAGTACTTC	CASSSLMGQETQYF
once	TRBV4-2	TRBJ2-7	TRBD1	TGTGCCAGCAGCCAAGGACAGGGGGCTTTATACGAGCAGTACTTC	CASSQGQGALYEQYF
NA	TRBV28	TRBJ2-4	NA	TGTGCCAGTAAATTGAGGGATGCCAAAAACATTCAGTACTTC	CASKLRDAKNIQYF
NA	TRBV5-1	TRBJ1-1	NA	TGCGCCAGCAGCTTAGTATCAGGGCGGGGGAACACTGAAGCTTTCTTT	CASSLVSGRGNTEAFF
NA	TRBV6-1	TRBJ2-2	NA	TGTGCCAGCAGCTTGGGCCCGGACGGGGAGCTGTTTTTT	CASSLGPDGELFF
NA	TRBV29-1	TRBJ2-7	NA	TGCAGCGTTCGGCAAAAAAGGGACTACGAGCAGTACTTC	CSVRQKRDYEQYF
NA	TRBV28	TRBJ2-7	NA	TGTGCCAGCAGTTTAAGATCCTACGAGCAGTACTTC	CASSLRSYEQYF
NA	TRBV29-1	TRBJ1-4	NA	TGCAGCGTTATAGGGGGTGAAGAACTGTTTTTT	CSVIGGEELFF
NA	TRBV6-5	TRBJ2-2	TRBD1	TGTGCCAGCAGTAGACAGGGATATGGCGGGGAGCTGTTTTTT	CASSRQGYGGELFF